These 5 T cell receptor beta chains were all obtained from the same sample, sequenced in a study of human T cells and chemical hapten exposure. Time point reported: pre-sensitization, week 0. Regarding treatment: therapeutic diphenylcyclopropenone sensitization with weekly scalp DPC. TCRdb reprocessed the RACE reads via MiXCR and lists one record per CDR3 protein. The sample contains approximately 260,000 distinct CDR3 sequences, 7% to 10% of which appear only once. The source was whole blood, collected in connection with sensitization to the hapten diphenylcyclopropenone (DPC). The receptors shown here come from a woman in her forties with alopecia areata. Some clones in this sample may be carry-over from other donors' samples.

This clonotype was observed at least ten times. The chain combines TRBV6-6 with TRBJ1-4; D is unresolved. Per the germline V gene, CDR1 is MNHNY and CDR2 is SVGAGI (reference sequence). This CDR3 comprises 14 residues. Trimming took 7 bases from V and 4 from J, leaving 13 bases between them. The CDR3 reads CASTSLRGNEKLFF. The CDR3 DNA reads TGTGCCAGCACTTCCCTTCGGGGTAATGAAAAACTGTTTTTT.

The J gene is TRBJ2-7, the V gene TRBV29-1; D is undetermined. There are 13 residues in the CDR3. V dropped 4 bases and J dropped 1 base, with 11 bases sitting between them. Germline V CDR1 and CDR2: SQVTM, ANQGSEA. CDR3 sequence: CSVGSMLSYEQYF. CDR3 DNA: TGCAGCGTTGGGTCAATGTTATCCTACGAGCAGTACTTC.

This clonotype appeared a few times. The chain joins TRBV5-5 to TRBJ2-3; the D gene is possibly TRBD2 (5 bases). V was cut by 0 bases and J by 3 bases, with 8 bases left in between. The CDR3 extends over 14 amino acids. The V gene's germline CDR1 is SGHKS and CDR2 YYEKEE (reference sequence). The DNA of the CDR3 is TGTGCCAGCAGCTTGGCCTCGGGGACAGATACGCAGTATTTT. Translated: CASSLASGTDTQYF. Full variable domain (missing parts from reference TRBV5-5 and TRBJ2-3): DAGVTQSPTHLIKTRGQQVTLRCSPISGHKSVSWYQQVLGQGPQFIFQYYEKEERGRGNFPDRFSARQFPNYSSELNVNALLLGDSALYLCASSLASGTDTQYFGPGTRLTVL.

The chain recombines TRBV7-9 with TRBJ2-6, with a possible D match to TRBD2 (5 bases). The CDR3 has 17 residues. Germline CDR1 reads SEHNR; CDR2 reads FQNEAQ (reference sequence). Trimming took 7 bases from V and 0 from J, leaving 16 bases between them. Here the CDR3 reads CASTKTTGGSGANVLTF. The CDR3, as DNA: TGTGCCAGCACCAAAACAACCGGAGGCTCTGGGGCCAACGTCCTGACTTTC.

This clonotype was observed a few times. The chain is built from TRBV6-2 or TRBV6-3 and TRBJ2-2; TRBD2 aligns across 14 bases. Germline assignment: CDR1 MNHEY and CDR2 SVGEGT. The V segment lost 6 bases and the J segment 5 bases; nucleotides outside the gene matches: 8. This CDR3 has 17 residues. CDR3 DNA sequence: TGTGCCAGCAGAGGGACTAGCGGGAGACGGGGTACCGGGGAGCTGTTTTTT. Translating it yields CASRGTSGRRGTGELFF.